This T cell receptor beta chain originates from a study of post-analysis software for immune sequencing data. Points on this clonotype: Its antigen is undetermined.

V was shortened by 3 bases and J by 7 bases, with 9 bases between the two germline ends. Germline values: CDR1 LGHDT, CDR2 YNNKEL (reference sequence). This CDR3 is built from 13 residues. Findings of the study overall: TRBV segments more frequent in patients than in controls numbered about 5 and included TRBV5-6, TRBV5-1 and TRBV20-1.

Unique molecular identifiers tagged the TCR beta cDNA libraries. Each CDR3 protein is one row after TCRdb ran MiXCR on the PCR reads. In the table there are approximately 360,000 distinct CDR3 sequences, approximately 33% of which are singletons. The chain joins TRBV3-1 to TRBJ1-4; weak D call: TRBD1 (6 bases). The source of this sequence is a girl aged 5 to 17 with multiple sclerosis. The material sequenced was blood. Here the CDR3 reads CASSQVRGEKLFF. The DNA of the CDR3 is TGTGCCAGCAGCCAGGTCAGGGGTGAAAAACTGTTTTTT.